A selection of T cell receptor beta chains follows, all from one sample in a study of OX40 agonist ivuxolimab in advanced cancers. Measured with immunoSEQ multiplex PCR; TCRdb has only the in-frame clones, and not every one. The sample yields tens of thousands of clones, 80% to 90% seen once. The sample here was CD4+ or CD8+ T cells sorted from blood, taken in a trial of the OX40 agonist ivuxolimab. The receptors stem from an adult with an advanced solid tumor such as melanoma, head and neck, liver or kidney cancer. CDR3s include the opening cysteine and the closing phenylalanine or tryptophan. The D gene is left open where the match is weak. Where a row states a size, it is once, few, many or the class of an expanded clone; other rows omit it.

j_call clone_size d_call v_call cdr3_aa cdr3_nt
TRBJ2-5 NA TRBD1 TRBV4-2 CASSQLTGTGEAQETQYF TGTGCCAGCAGCCAACTCACCGGGACAGGGGAGGCACAAGAGACCCAGTACTTC
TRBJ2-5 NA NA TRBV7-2 CASRLGPLETQYF TGTGCCAGCAGGTTAGGTCCGCTAGAGACCCAGTACTTC
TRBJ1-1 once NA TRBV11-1 CASSFHSNTEAFF TGTGCCAGCAGCTTTCACTCGAACACTGAAGCTTTCTTT
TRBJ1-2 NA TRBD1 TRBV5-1 CASSLDGTGVSHGYTF TGCGCCAGCAGCTTGGACGGGACAGGGGTGAGCCATGGCTACACCTTC
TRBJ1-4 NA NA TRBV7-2 CASSRWGGFGEKLFF TGTGCCAGCAGCCGTTGGGGGGGTTTTGGTGAAAAACTGTTTTTT
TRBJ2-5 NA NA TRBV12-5 CASGLALETQYF TGTGCTAGTGGTTTGGCCCTAGAGACCCAGTACTTC
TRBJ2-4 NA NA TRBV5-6 CASRGLGKSKNIQYF TGTGCCAGCAGGGGTTTAGGTAAATCCAAAAACATTCAGTACTTC
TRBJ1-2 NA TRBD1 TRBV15 CATSRRQGNYGYTF TGTGCCACCAGCAGGAGACAGGGAAACTATGGCTACACCTTC
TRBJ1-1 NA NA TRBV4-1 CASSQYRERTEAFF TGCGCCAGCAGCCAATACAGGGAGCGGACTGAAGCTTTCTTT
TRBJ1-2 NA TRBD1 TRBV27 CVSSSTGGNYGYTF TGTGTCAGCAGTTCCACAGGGGGAAACTATGGCTACACCTTC
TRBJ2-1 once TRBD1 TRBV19 CASSIGQGFYNEQFF TGTGCCAGTAGTATCGGACAGGGGTTTTACAATGAGCAGTTCTTC
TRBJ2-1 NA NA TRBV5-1 CASSLWTGSYNEQFF TGCGCCAGCAGCTTGTGGACGGGCTCCTACAATGAGCAGTTCTTC
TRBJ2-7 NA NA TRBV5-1 CASNPPGKGTYEQYF TGCGCCAGCAATCCCCCCGGAAAGGGGACCTACGAGCAGTACTTC
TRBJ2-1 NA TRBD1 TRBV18 CASSPAQGAYNEQFF TGTGCCAGCTCACCCGCTCAGGGGGCCTACAATGAGCAGTTCTTC
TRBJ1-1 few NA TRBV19 CASSVRNTEAFF TGTGCCAGTAGTGTCAGGAACACTGAAGCTTTCTTT
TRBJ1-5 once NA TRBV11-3 CASSLDEDQPQHF TGTGCCAGCAGCTTAGACGAGGATCAGCCCCAGCATTTT
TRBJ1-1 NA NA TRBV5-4 CASSLGWGGATEAFF TGTGCCAGCAGCCTTGGGTGGGGGGGCGCCACTGAAGCTTTCTTT
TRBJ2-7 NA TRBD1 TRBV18 CASSPPSGGRYEQYF TGTGCCAGCTCACCCCCGTCAGGGGGTAGGTACGAGCAGTACTTC
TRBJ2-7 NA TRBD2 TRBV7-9 CASSSGLAGVEEQYF TGTGCCAGCAGCTCGGGACTAGCGGGAGTGGAAGAGCAGTACTTC
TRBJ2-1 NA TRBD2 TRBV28 CASSWGLAGENEQFF TGTGCCAGCAGTTGGGGACTAGCGGGAGAGAATGAGCAGTTCTTC
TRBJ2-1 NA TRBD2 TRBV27 CASRRYPGTSGRAYNEQFF TGTGCCAGCAGGCGCTATCCCGGGACTAGCGGGAGGGCTTACAATGAGCAGTTCTTC
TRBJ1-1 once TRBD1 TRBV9 CASTRRDRGLGGTEAFF TGTGCCAGCACCCGCCGGGACAGGGGGCTGGGGGGAACTGAAGCTTTCTTT
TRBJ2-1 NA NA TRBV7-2 CASSLKTGTEQFF TGTGCCAGCAGCTTAAAGACAGGCACTGAGCAGTTCTTC
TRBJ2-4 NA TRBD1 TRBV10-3 CAITSDRDSGIQYF TGTGCCATCACCTCGGACAGGGATAGTGGTATTCAGTACTTC
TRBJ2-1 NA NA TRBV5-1 CASSLRGDYNEQFF TGCGCCAGCAGCCTCAGGGGGGATTACAATGAGCAGTTCTTC
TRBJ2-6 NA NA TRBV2 CASSSRSNGANVLTF TGTGCCAGCAGTTCTAGAAGTAATGGGGCCAACGTCCTGACTTTC
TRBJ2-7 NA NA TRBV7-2 CASSRRASSHGEQYF TGTGCCAGCAGCCGCCGGGCCTCCTCTCACGGCGAGCAGTACTTC
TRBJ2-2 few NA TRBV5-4 CASSALAGELFF TGTGCCAGCAGCGCCCTAGCCGGGGAGCTGTTTTTT
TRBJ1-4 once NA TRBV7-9 CASSLFGVATNEKLFF TGTGCCAGCAGCTTATTTGGGGTCGCAACTAATGAAAAACTGTTTTTT
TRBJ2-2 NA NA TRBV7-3 CASSPGSNTGELFF TGTGCCAGCAGCCCGGGATCGAACACCGGGGAGCTGTTTTTT
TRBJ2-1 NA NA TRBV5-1 CASSLLVGGGDEQFF TGCGCCAGCAGCTTGTTGGTGGGAGGAGGTGATGAGCAGTTCTTC
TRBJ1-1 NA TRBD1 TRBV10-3 CAIRVAGGRNTEAFF TGTGCCATCAGGGTTGCAGGGGGCCGGAACACTGAAGCTTTCTTT
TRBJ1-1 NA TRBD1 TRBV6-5 CASSNRGPEAFF TGTGCCAGCAGTAACAGGGGCCCTGAAGCTTTCTTT
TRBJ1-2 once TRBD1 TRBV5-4 CASSMGQIYGYTF TGTGCCAGCAGCATGGGACAGATCTATGGCTACACCTTC
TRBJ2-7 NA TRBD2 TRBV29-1 CSVDVGLAGGGEQYF TGCAGCGTGGATGTGGGCCTAGCGGGAGGGGGCGAGCAGTACTTC